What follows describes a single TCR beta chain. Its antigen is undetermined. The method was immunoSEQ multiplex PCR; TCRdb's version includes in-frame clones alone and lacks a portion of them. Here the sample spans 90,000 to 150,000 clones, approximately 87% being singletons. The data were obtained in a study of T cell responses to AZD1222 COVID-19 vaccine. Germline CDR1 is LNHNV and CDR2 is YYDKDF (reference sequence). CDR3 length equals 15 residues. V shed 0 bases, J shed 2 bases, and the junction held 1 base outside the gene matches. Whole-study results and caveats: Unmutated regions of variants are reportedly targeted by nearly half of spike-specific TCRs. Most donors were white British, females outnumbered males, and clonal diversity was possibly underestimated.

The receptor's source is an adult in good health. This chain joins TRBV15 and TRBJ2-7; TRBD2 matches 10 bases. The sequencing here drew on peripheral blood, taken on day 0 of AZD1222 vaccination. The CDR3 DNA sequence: TGTGCCACCAGCAGAGATACTAGCGGGGCCTACGAGCAGTACTTC. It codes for CATSRDTSGAYEQYF. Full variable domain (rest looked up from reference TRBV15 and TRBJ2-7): DAMVIQNPRYQVTQFGKPVTLSCSQTLNHNVMYWYQQKSSQAPKLLFHYYDKDFNNEADTPDNFQSRRPNTSFCFLDIRSPGLGDTAMYLCATSRDTSGAYEQYFGPGTRLTVT.